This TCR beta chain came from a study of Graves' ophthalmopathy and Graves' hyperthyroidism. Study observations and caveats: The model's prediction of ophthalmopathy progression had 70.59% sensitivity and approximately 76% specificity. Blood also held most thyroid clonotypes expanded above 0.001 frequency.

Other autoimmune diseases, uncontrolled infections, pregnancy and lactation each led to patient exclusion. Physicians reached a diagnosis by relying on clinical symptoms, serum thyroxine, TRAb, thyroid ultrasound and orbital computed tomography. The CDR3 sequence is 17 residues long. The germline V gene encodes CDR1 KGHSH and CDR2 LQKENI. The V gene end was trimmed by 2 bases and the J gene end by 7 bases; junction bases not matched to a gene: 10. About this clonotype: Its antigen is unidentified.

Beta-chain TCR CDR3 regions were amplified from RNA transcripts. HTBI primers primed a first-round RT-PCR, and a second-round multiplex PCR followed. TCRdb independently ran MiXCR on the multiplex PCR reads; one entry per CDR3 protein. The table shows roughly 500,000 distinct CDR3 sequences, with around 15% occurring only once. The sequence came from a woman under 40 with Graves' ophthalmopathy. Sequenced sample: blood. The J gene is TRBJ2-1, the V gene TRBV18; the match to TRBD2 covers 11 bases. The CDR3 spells CASSPVTSGTYGNEQFF. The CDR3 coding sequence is TGTGCCAGCTCACCAGTGACTAGCGGGACTTATGGGAATGAGCAGTTCTTC.